The clone carrying this T cell receptor beta chain was seen more than once but under ten times. The use of a sample-barcoded 5' primer and a J-beta primer mix characterized a second PCR of roughly 6 to 11 cycles. Each cDNA molecule, via a template-switch adaptor with 12 random nucleotides, was tagged. TCRdb redid the calling of the 5' RACE reads with MiXCR, one entry per CDR3 protein. Among over 1,300,000 distinct CDR3 sequences listed, around 59% were seen once. The CDR3 has 15 amino acids. Germline CDR1 reads LGHNA; CDR2 reads YNFKEQ. Deletions cut 4 bases from V and 0 bases from J, with 10 bases between. This entry is derived from a study of blood T cells in healthy people across ages. About the research overall: Template switching recovered approximately one barcoded beta molecule for every two T cells.

The V and J genes are TRBV4-2 and TRBJ1-5; unclear D gene. The TCR originated in a man between 18 and 35 years old in good health. Sample: blood. The CDR3 DNA reads TGTGCCAGCAGCCTCGGCGGGGATAGCAATCAGCCCCAGCATTTT. Residues: CASSLGGDSNQPQHF.